This TCR beta chain originates from a study of T cells after yellow fever vaccination. The germline gives CDR1 SGHRS, CDR2 YFSETQ. V was cut by 4 bases and J by 0 bases, with 13 bases left in between. This CDR3 contains 16 residues. MiXCR was run by TCRdb on the 5' RACE reads, yielding one entry per CDR3 protein. This table holds tens of thousands of distinct CDR3 sequences, around 7% found once. This clonotype was found a few times. The clonotype originates from a man aged 18-30 years who received the YFV17D yellow fever vaccine. The sample here was CD8+ T cells sorted from PBMCs, taken 4 to 5 days after the first yellow fever vaccination. J is TRBJ2-2 and V is TRBV5-1, with D possibly matching TRBD2 (6 bases). This CDR3 reads CASSIGRGTNTGELFF. The CDR3 DNA follows: TGCGCCAGCAGCATTGGACGGGGGACGAACACCGGGGAGCTGTTTTTT.